This is a list of T cell receptor beta chains from one sample in a study of blood T cell repertoires in COVID-19. This table comes from immunoSEQ multiplex PCR, and its TCRdb copy is limited to in-frame clones, with some not included. The sample yields over 200,000 clones, about 88% seen once. The specimen was peripheral blood. The receptors were gathered from a woman aged 60-75 years with acute or convalescent COVID-19. Each CDR3 is given with its conserved first and last residue. D genes are given only for firm matches. Rows give clone size only sometimes, using once, few, many, or a class for an expanded clone.

j_call v_call clone_size d_call cdr3_nt cdr3_aa
TRBJ1-2 TRBV9 . TRBD1 TGTGCCAGCAGCGTCCGGGACAGGGGGAACTATGGCTACACCTTC CASSVRDRGNYGYTF
TRBJ2-5 TRBV7-9 . TRBD1 TGTGCCAGCAGCTTAGGGACAGGGGGTTACCAAGAGACCCAGTACTTC CASSLGTGGYQETQYF
TRBJ2-1 TRBV9 once TRBD2 TGTGCCAGCAGCGGGGGGCTAGCGGGGAGCGACAATGAGCAGTTCTTC CASSGGLAGSDNEQFF
TRBJ1-4 TRBV6-1 . . TGTGCCAGCAGTGACAGGGGAGCAACTAATGAAAAACTGTTTTTT CASSDRGATNEKLFF
TRBJ2-3 TRBV24-1 few TRBD2 TGTGCCACCAGTGATTTGACTAGCGGGGGTCGCACAGATACGCAGTATTTT CATSDLTSGGRTDTQYF
TRBJ2-7 TRBV28 . TRBD2 TGTGCCAGCAGTTTACAGACTAGCAGGCACTACGAGCAGTACTTC CASSLQTSRHYEQYF
TRBJ2-7 TRBV18 . . TGTGCCAGCTCACCAGCCAGGGGCCCCCCGGGCTCCTACGAGCAGTACTTC CASSPARGPPGSYEQYF
TRBJ1-3 TRBV7-8 . . TGTGCCAGCAGCTGGACTAGGACGACCTCTGGAAACACCATATATTTT CASSWTRTTSGNTIYF
TRBJ1-1 TRBV18 . . TGTGCCAGCTCAGCCGACGGAGCGCGCACTGAAGCTTTCTTT CASSADGARTEAFF
TRBJ1-3 TRBV2 . TRBD1 TGTGCCAGTACCGTGGACAGGGGTTATTCTGGAAACACCATATATTTT CASTVDRGYSGNTIYF
TRBJ2-5 TRBV28 . TRBD2 TGTGCCAGCACGATGACTAGCGGGAGGCTCGGCGGAGAGACCCAGTACTTC CASTMTSGRLGGETQYF
TRBJ1-5 TRBV7-2 . . TGTGCCAGCAGCTTGACCCAGGGTCGTCAGCCCCAGCATTTT CASSLTQGRQPQHF
TRBJ2-5 TRBV7-9 . . TGTGCCAGCAGCTCCCCAGTTATTCCAGAGACCCAGTACTTC CASSSPVIPETQYF
TRBJ1-1 TRBV5-5 . TRBD1 TGTGCCAGCAGCATACCGGGACAGGGGGAGGTAGCTTTCTTT CASSIPGQGEVAFF
TRBJ2-2 TRBV7-3 . TRBD1 TGTGCCAGCAGCCCGATCACAGGGGGGACCGGGGAGCTGTTTTTT CASSPITGGTGELFF
TRBJ2-7 TRBV18 . TRBD1 TGTGCCAGCTCACCACCCGGGACAGGGAAGTCCTACGAGCAGTACTTC CASSPPGTGKSYEQYF
TRBJ2-2 TRBV4-2 . . TGTGCCAGCAGCCATCCCGGGAGAAACACCGGGGAGCTGTTTTTT CASSHPGRNTGELFF
TRBJ2-4 TRBV11-3 . TRBD1 TGTGCCAGCAGCACAGGGACAGGGAAAAACATTCAGTACTTC CASSTGTGKNIQYF
TRBJ1-2 TRBV10-3 . . TGTGCCATCAGTGAGCCCCCAGGGCAACGGGGCTACACCTTC CAISEPPGQRGYTF
TRBJ1-2 TRBV23-1 . . TGCGCCAGCAGTCAATCGGTGGAGGGTCGGGGCTACACCTTC CASSQSVEGRGYTF
TRBJ2-3 TRBV4-1 . TRBD2 TGCGCCAGCAGCCAAGTTGATATGGGACTAGCAGGGGGGAATACGCAGTATTTT CASSQVDMGLAGGNTQYF
TRBJ2-3 TRBV5-1 . TRBD2 TGCGCCAGCTCTCCAGCGGGGGGGCAGGAAGATACGCAGTATTTT CASSPAGGQEDTQYF
TRBJ1-5 TRBV19 . TRBD1 TGTGCCAGTAGCGGACAGGGTAGCAATCAGCCCCAGCATTTT CASSGQGSNQPQHF
TRBJ1-6 TRBV9 . . TGTGCCAGCAGCGCCCAGGGTACAATGTATAATTCACCCCTCCACTTT CASSAQGTMYNSPLHF
TRBJ1-3 TRBV3-1/TRBV3-2 . TRBD1 TGTGCCAGCAGCCAAGTGGGACAGTACTCTGGAAACACCATATATTTT CASSQVGQYSGNTIYF
TRBJ2-3 TRBV11-2 . . TGTGCCAGCAGCCTGTGGACAGACCCCACAGATACGCAGTATTTT CASSLWTDPTDTQYF
TRBJ2-7 TRBV18 . TRBD1 TGTGCCAGCTCACCGAGCTTGACAGGGGCAACCTACGAGCAGTACTTC CASSPSLTGATYEQYF
TRBJ1-5 TRBV2 . TRBD1 TGTGCCAGCAGTGGATTGCAGGGGGTGAGCAATCAGCCCCAGCATTTT CASSGLQGVSNQPQHF
TRBJ2-2 TRBV19 . . TGTGCCAGTAGTAATCTACAGGGTTCGGGGGAGCTGTTTTTT CASSNLQGSGELFF
TRBJ2-1 TRBV27 . TRBD2 TGTGCCAGCACCTGGGGCGGGGGGACCCATTCCTACAATGAGCAGTTCTTC CASTWGGGTHSYNEQFF
TRBJ2-1 TRBV20-1 . . TGCAGTGCTACGGGCTACAATGAGCAGTTCTTC CSATGYNEQFF
TRBJ1-2 TRBV21-1 . . TGTGCCAGCAGCAAAGGACCGGGTGGCTACACCTTC CASSKGPGGYTF
TRBJ2-6 TRBV27 once . TGTGCCAGCAGAAGGACGGGGTGGGCTGGGGCCAACGTCCTGACTTTC CASRRTGWAGANVLTF
TRBJ1-5 TRBV6-6 . . TGTGCCAGCAGTTCCGGGAATCAGCCCCAGCATTTT CASSSGNQPQHF
TRBJ2-3 TRBV24-1 . TRBD1 TGTGCCACCAGTGATCCGACAGGGTTGACAGATACGCAGTATTTT CATSDPTGLTDTQYF
TRBJ1-5 TRBV25-1 . TRBD1 TGTGCCAGCAGTCCGGACAGGGGGGCTCAGCCCCAGCATTTT CASSPDRGAQPQHF
TRBJ2-3 TRBV5-1 . TRBD2 TGCGCCAGCAGCCGCCAAGCGGGGGCCTCTACAGATACGCAGTATTTT CASSRQAGASTDTQYF
TRBJ1-5 TRBV19 . . TGTGCCAGTAGTCCTCGACAGGACTATCAGCCCCAGCATTTT CASSPRQDYQPQHF
TRBJ2-7 TRBV21-1 . . TGTGCCAGCAGCAAAGAATCGAGGGGGCCGGTCTACGAGCAGTACTTC CASSKESRGPVYEQYF
TRBJ2-7 TRBV5-4 . . TGTGCCAGCAGCCTTGATGGCGGGAACGAGCAGTACTTC CASSLDGGNEQYF
TRBJ2-7 TRBV4-1 . TRBD2 TGCGCCAGCAGCCAAGAATGGCGTGGAACGACGGGACTAGCGGGAGGGCGGCACGAGCAGTACTTC CASSQEWRGTTGLAGGRHEQYF